The clone carrying this T cell receptor (beta chain) was picked up many times. No antigen is known for it. This entry belongs to a study of blood T cells in healthy people across ages. Primers used in a second PCR of roughly 6 to 11 cycles were a sample-barcoded 5' primer and a J-beta primer mix. MiXCR was run by TCRdb on the 5' RACE reads, yielding one entry per CDR3 protein. Among some 1,800,000 distinct CDR3 sequences listed, roughly two fifths were seen once. The study's findings and limits: Unsorted PBMCs ruled out conclusive naive versus antigen-experienced comparison. Measured against age, TCR beta diversity per million T cells decreased in a roughly linear manner. Whereas aged donors had fewer naive CD4+ cells, long-lived donors had more of them and higher diversity.

With V trimmed by 10 bases and J by 6 bases, 13 bases remained unmatched. Germline V lookup: CDR1 MNHEY, CDR2 SVGAGI. The CDR3 is 14 amino acids. The chain is built from TRBV6-5 and TRBJ1-2; 8 bases are shared with TRBD1. The sequence came from a human donor in good health. Input material: blood. As DNA, the CDR3 is TGTGCCATTCGAAGAATAGGACAGGGTGATGGCTACACCTTC. Residues: CAIRRIGQGDGYTF.